This T cell receptor (beta chain) was retrieved from a study of human T cells and chemical hapten exposure. Trimming took 3 bases from V and 13 from J; bases not matched to a gene: 11. Germline V gene lookup returns CDR1 KGHSH and CDR2 LQKENI. The CDR3 loop spans 14 amino acids. Using its own MiXCR run on the RACE reads, TCRdb lists one record per CDR3 protein. The top ten clones hold roughly 3.6% of a sample with approximately 82,000 distinct CDR3 sequences, about an eighth of them seen once. This clonotype appeared a few times. This sample's time point: patch test 1, 2 weeks after DPC sensitization. The treatment here: therapeutic diphenylcyclopropenone sensitization with weekly scalp DPC.

This TCR came from a woman between 55 and 75 years old with alopecia areata. Some clones in this sample may be carry-over from other donors' samples. The genes are TRBV18 and TRBJ1-4, with 7 bases matching TRBD1. The sample was whole blood, taken in connection with sensitization to the hapten diphenylcyclopropenone (DPC). DNA for the CDR3: TGTGCCAGCTCACCCGGGACAGATACCTCGGGACTGTTTTTT. Amino acids: CASSPGTDTSGLFF.